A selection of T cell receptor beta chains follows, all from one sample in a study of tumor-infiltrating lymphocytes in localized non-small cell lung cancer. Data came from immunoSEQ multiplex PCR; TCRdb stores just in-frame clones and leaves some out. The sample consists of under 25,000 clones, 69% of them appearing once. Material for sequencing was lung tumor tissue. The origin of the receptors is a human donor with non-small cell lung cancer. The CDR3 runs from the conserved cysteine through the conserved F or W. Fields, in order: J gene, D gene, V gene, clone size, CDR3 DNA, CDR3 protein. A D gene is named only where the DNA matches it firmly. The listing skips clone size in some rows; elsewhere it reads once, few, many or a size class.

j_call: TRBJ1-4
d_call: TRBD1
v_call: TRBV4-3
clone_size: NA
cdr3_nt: TGCGCCAGCAGCCAAGGCGGGACAGGGGGTGAAAAACTGTTTTTT
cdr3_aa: CASSQGGTGGEKLFF

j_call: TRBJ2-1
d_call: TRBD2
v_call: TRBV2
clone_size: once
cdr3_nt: TGTGCCAGCAGTTTGGGACTAGCTGGCAATGAGCAGTTCTTC
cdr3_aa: CASSLGLAGNEQFF

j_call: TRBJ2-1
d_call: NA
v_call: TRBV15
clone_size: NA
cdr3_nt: TGTGCCACCAGCCAAGAGAAGGGGGGAGGCGGGCAGTTCTTC
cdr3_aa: CATSQEKGGGGQFF

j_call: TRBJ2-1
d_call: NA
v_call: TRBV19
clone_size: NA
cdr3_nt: TGTGCCAGTAGGGATAGGGGGGTGGCGGGCCACCGGGGGGTGAACAATGAGCAGTTCTTC
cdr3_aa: CASRDRGVAGHRGVNNEQFF

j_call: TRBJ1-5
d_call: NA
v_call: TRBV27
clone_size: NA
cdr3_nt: TGTGCCAGCCGGCCGATATATAGCAATCAGCCCCAGCATTTT
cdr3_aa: CASRPIYSNQPQHF

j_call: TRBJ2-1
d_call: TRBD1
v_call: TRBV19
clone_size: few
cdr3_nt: TGTGCCAGTACCCTCGACAGGGGGCTCTACAATGAGCAGTTCTTC
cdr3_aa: CASTLDRGLYNEQFF

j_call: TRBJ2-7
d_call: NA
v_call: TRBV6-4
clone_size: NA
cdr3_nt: TGTGCCAGCTGGCGGCAAGGGGAGTACTTC
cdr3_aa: CASWRQGEYF

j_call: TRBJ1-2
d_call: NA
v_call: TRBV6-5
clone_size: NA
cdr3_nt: TGTGCCAGCAGTCCGGGGAGGGTAGGCTATGGCTACACCTTC
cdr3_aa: CASSPGRVGYGYTF

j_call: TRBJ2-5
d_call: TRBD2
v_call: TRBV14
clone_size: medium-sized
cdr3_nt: TGTGCCAGCAGCCAATTACTAGCGGGAGTAGAGACCCAGTACTTC
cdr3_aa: CASSQLLAGVETQYF

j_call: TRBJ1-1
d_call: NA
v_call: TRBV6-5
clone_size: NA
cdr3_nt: TGTGCCAGCAGTTCACGGGACAAAAAAACTGAAGCTTTCTTT
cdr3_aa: CASSSRDKKTEAFF

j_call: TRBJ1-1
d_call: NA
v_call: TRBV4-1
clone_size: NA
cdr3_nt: TGCGCCAGCAGCCAAGTAGGGTTTGACACTGAAGCTTTCTTT
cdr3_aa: CASSQVGFDTEAFF

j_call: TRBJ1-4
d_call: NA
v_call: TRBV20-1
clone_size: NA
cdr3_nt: TGCAGTGCTAGGCCAGGCGCGAAACTGTTTTTT
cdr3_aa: CSARPGAKLFF

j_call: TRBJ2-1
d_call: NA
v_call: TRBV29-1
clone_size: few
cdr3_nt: TGCAGCGTTGAGCGGAGGGATCGAGCGTACAATGAGCAGTTCTTC
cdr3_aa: CSVERRDRAYNEQFF

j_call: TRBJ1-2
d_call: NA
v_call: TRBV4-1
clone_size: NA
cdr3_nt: TGCGCCAGCAGCCAAGATTTGGGTTTAGCTAACTATGGCTACACCTTC
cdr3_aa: CASSQDLGLANYGYTF

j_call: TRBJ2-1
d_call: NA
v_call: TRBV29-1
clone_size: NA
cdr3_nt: TGCAGCGTCTCGTCAGGGGTAAATGAGCAGTTCTTC
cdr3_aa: CSVSSGVNEQFF

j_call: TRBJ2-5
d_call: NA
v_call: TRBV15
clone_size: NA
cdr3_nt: TGTGCCACCAGCAGGGCCAGGGGGGAGGTTGAGACCCAGTACTTC
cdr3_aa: CATSRARGEVETQYF

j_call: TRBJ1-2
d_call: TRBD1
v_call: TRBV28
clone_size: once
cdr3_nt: TGTGCCAGCAGCCTTGGACAGGGGGCAAATGGCTACACCTTC
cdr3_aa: CASSLGQGANGYTF

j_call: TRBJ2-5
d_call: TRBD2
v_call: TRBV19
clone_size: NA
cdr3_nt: TGTGCCAGTAGTATTGTTAGCGGGAGTCTCGAGACCCAGTACTTC
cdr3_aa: CASSIVSGSLETQYF

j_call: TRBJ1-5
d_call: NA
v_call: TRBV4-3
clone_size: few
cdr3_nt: TGCGCCAGCAGCCAGGAAGGTAGCAATCAGCCCCAGCATTTT
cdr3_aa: CASSQEGSNQPQHF

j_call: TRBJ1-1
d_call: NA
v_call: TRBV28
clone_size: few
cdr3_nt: TGTGCCAGCAGTTCTGGACAGCTCCGCGGCACTGAAGCTTTCTTT
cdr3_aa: CASSSGQLRGTEAFF

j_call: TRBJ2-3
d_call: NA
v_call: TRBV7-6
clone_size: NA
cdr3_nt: TGTGCCAGCAGCTTTCAACCGGCTAGCACAGATACGCAGTATTTT
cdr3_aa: CASSFQPASTDTQYF